This T cell receptor beta chain was recovered during a study of control samples from healthy donors and cancer patients. Sequencing used immunoSEQ multiplex PCR; TCRdb keeps in-frame clones, though not all of them. Here the sample spans about 220,000 clones, about 95% being singletons. Germline CDR1 SGDLS, CDR2 YYNGEE. There are 15 residues in the CDR3. Trimming took 0 bases from V and 7 from J; bases not matched to a gene: 4. The TCR originated in a man aged 45-60 years in good health. Sequencing was done on a sample of blood. The chain couples TRBV9 to TRBJ1-3; 10 bases align to TRBD1. Here the CDR3 DNA reads TGTGCCAGCAGCGTAGGCCCGGGACAGGGGAACACCATATATTTT. It translates to CASSVGPGQGNTIYF.